A single sample is the source of the 3 T cell receptor beta chains below, sequenced in a study of T cells in Graves' hyperthyroidism and ophthalmopathy. TCR beta CDR3 regions were amplified from RNA. First-round RT-PCR with HTBI primers amplified the TCR CDR3 region. TCRdb recomputed calls from the multiplex PCR reads with MiXCR, one row per CDR3 protein. The repertoire has over 500,000 distinct CDR3 sequences, over 35% of them found once; the top ten carry about 45%. Sequenced: peripheral blood or thyroid tissue (not recorded which). Every receptor here comes from an adult woman with Graves' disease, either hyperthyroidism or ophthalmopathy (not recorded which).

This clonotype was seen repeatedly, ten times or more. The chain uses TRBV29-1 and TRBJ2-6; D is unresolved. V was clipped by 6 bases and J by 0 bases, with 15 bases between them. Germline V gene lookup returns CDR1 SQVTM and CDR2 ANQGSEA. CDR3 length equals 16 residues. The CDR3, as DNA: TGCAGCGTCGCTAGTCACCGTACCTCTGGGGCCAACGTCCTGACTTTC. Its protein product is CSVASHRTSGANVLTF.

This clonotype was observed at least ten times. The chain employs TRBV4-2 and TRBJ2-5; a possible D gene is TRBD2 (5 bases). Germline assignment: CDR1 LGHNA and CDR2 YNFKEQ. The CDR3 sequence is 13 residues long. Trimming removed 5 bases from V and 5 bases from J, with 12 bases in between. The CDR3 is CASSSSVRETQYF. The DNA of the CDR3 is TGTGCCAGCAGCAGTAGCGTTCGGGAGACCCAGTACTTC.

The rearrangement links TRBV2 to TRBJ1-1, with unresolved D. This CDR3 has 10 residues. The germline V and J ends were trimmed by 3 bases and 11 bases, with 7 bases remaining between them. Germline CDR1 SNHLY, CDR2 FYNNEI. In nucleotides, the CDR3 is TGTGCCAGCAGTGAGTTGACGGCTTTCTTT. Translated: CASSELTAFF.